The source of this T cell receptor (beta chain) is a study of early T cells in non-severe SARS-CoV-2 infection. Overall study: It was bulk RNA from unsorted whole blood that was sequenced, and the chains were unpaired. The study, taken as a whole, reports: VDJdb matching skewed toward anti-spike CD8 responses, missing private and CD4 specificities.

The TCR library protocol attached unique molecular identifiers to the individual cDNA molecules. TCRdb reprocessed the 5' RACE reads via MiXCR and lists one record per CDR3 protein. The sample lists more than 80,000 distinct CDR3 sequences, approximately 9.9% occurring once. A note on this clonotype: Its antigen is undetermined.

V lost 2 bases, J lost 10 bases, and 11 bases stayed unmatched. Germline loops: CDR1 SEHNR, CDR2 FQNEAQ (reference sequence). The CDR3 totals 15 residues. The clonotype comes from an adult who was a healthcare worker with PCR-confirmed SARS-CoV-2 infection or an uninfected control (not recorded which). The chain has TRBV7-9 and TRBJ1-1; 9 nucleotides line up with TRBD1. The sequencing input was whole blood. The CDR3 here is CASSLRTGDEVGAFF. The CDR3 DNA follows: TGTGCCAGCAGCTTACGGACAGGGGATGAGGTTGGAGCTTTCTTT.